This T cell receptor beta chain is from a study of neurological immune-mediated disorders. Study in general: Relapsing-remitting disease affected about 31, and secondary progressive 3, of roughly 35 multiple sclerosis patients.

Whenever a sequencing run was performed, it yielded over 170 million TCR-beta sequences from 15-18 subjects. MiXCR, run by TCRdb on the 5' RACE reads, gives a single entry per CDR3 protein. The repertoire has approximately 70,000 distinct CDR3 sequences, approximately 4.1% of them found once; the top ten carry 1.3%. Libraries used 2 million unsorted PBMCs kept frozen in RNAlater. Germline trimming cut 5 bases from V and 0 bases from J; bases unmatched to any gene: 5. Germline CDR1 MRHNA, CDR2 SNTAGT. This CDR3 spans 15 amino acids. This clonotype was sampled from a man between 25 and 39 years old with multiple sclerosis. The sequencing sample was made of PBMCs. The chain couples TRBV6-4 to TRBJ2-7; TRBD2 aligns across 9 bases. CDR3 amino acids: CASSTSGWSSYEQYF. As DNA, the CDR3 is TGTGCCAGCAGTACTAGCGGGTGGAGCTCCTACGAGCAGTACTTC.